Sequencing of this T cell receptor beta chain was carried out in a study of vaccination effects on CD4 cells after COVID-19. About this clone itself: Its target is unknown.

Germline V lookup: CDR1 SGHRS, CDR2 YFSETQ. V was shortened by 0 bases and J by 0 bases, with 4 bases between the two germline ends. This CDR3 spans 15 amino acids. In the ViraFEST assay, antigen-specific CD4+ clonotypes were identified by expansion after peptide-pool stimulation. Having been cultured for 9 to 11 days, the cells underwent CD4+ T cell isolation. Two doses of BNT162b2 or mRNA-1273 vaccine were administered to participants. Every well got a few million PBMC, which were grown with about 9.6 IU/ml IL-2 and about 9.5 ug/ml peptides. The method was immunoSEQ multiplex PCR; TCRdb's version includes in-frame clones alone and lacks a portion of them. The table shows over 30,000 clones, with 82% occurring only once.

The sample consisted of CD4+ T cells from PBMCs cultured with HCoV-NL63 spike peptides, taken after COVID-19 vaccination. V is TRBV5-1 and J is TRBJ2-6; D remains unclear. This sequence originates from a human donor who received a COVID-19 vaccine. Some clones in this sample may be carry-over from other donors' samples. The CDR3 nucleotides read TGCGCCAGCAGCTTGGTACTCTCTGGGGCCAACGTCCTGACTTTC. Its translation: CASSLVLSGANVLTF.